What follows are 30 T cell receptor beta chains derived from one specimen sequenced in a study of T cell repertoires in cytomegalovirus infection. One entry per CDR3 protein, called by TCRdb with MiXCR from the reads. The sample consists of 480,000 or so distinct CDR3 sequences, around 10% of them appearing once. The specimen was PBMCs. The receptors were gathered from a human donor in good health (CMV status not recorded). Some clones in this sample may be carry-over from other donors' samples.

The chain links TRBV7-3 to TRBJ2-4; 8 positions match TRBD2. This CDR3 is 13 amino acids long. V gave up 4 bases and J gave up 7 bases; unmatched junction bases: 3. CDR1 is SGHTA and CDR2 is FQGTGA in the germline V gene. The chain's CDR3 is CASSSGGGNIQYF. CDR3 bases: TGTGCCAGCAGCTCGGGGGGGGGGAACATTCAGTACTTC.

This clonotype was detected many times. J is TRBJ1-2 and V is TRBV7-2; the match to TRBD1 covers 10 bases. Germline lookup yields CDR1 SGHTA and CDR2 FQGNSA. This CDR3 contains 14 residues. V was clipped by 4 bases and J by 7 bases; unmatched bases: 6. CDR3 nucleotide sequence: TGTGCCAGCAGCTCGAGACAGGGGGCCGCTGGCTACACCTTC. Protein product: CASSSRQGAAGYTF. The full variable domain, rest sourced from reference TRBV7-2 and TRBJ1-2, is GAGVSQSPSNKVTEKGKDVELRCDPISGHTALYWYRQSLGQGLEFLIYFQGNSAPDKSGLPSDRFSAERTGGSVSTLTIQRTQQEDSAVYLCASSSRQGAAGYTFGSGTRLTVV.

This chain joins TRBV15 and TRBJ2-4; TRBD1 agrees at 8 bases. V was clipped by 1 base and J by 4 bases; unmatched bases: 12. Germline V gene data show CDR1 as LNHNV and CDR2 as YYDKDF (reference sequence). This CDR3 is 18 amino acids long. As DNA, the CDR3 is TGTGCCACCAGCAGAGCCCGGATCGGCCGGGACAGGAAAAACATTCAGTACTTC. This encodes CATSRARIGRDRKNIQYF.

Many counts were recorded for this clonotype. The CDR3 protein is CASGGSLGTYEQYF. The CDR3 DNA sequence: TGTGCCAGTGGGGGGAGTCTTGGAACTTACGAGCAGTACTTC. This sequence joins TRBV6-1 and TRBJ2-7; perhaps TRBD2 as D (6 bases). Trimming took off 9 bases at V and 4 bases at J, with 19 bases between the two ends. CDR1 and CDR2 (germline): MNHNS, SASEGT. CDR3 size: 14 residues.

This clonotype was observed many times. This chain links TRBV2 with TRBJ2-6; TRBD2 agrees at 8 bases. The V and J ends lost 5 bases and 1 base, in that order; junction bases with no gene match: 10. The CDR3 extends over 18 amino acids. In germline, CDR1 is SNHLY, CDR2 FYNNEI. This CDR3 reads CASSPTSAGLSGANVLTF. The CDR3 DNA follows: TGTGCCAGCAGTCCGACTAGCGCGGGTCTGTCTGGGGCCAACGTCCTGACTTTC.

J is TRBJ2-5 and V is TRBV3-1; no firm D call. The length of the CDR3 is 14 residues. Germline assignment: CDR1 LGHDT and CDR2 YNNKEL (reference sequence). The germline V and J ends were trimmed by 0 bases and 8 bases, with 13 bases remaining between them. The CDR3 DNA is TGTGCCAGCAGCCAAGAGTACAGCGATCAAACCCAGTACTTC. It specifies CASSQEYSDQTQYF.

For the CDR3, the DNA is TGTGCCAGCAGCGTAGCAGGGCAACCTATTAACACCGGGGAGCTGTTTTTT. Its protein is CASSVAGQPINTGELFF. The chain is built from TRBV9 and TRBJ2-2, with D possibly being TRBD1 (5 bases). The V gene lost 0 bases and the J gene lost 2 bases, with 14 bases spanning the gap. The CDR3 runs 17 residues. Germline lookup yields CDR1 SGDLS and CDR2 YYNGEE.

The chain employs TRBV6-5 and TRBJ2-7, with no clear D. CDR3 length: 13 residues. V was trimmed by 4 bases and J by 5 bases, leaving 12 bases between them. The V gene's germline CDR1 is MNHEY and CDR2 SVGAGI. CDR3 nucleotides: TGTGCCAGCAGTTCCTTCTCATTCGACGAGCAGTACTTC. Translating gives CASSSFSFDEQYF.

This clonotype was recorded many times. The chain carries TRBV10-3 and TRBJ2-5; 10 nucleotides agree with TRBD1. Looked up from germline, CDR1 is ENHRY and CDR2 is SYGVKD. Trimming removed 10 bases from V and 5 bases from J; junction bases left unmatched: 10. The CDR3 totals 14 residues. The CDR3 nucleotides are TGTGCCACTGGAGGACAGGGGGTAGAGGAGACCCAGTACTTC. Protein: CATGGQGVEETQYF.

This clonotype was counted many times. Here the CDR3 reads CSVVAGTYGYTF. The CDR3 DNA sequence: TGCAGCGTTGTTGCAGGGACCTATGGCTACACCTTC. The rearrangement uses TRBV29-1 and TRBJ1-2; TRBD1 might be the D (5 bases). The V end was cut by 4 bases, the J end by 4 bases, with 10 bases between. This CDR3 has 12 amino acids. Germline CDR1 SQVTM, CDR2 ANQGSEA.

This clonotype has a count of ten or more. CDR3 residues: CASSSPWGGSEQYF. The CDR3 DNA reads as TGTGCCAGCAGCTCGCCATGGGGGGGTTCCGAGCAGTACTTC. The chain has TRBV7-8 and TRBJ2-7; 7 bases line up with TRBD2. Unmatched junction bases numbered 9, after V lost 4 bases and J lost 6 bases. Germline V gene lookup returns CDR1 SGHVS and CDR2 FQNEAQ. This CDR3 spans 14 amino acids.

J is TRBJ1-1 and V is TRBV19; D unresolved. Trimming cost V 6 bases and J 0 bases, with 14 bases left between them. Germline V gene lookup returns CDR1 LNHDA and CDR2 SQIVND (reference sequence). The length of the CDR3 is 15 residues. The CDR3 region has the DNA TGTGCCAGTAGGACCATCCCTGAGCTGAACACTGAAGCTTTCTTT. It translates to CASRTIPELNTEAFF.

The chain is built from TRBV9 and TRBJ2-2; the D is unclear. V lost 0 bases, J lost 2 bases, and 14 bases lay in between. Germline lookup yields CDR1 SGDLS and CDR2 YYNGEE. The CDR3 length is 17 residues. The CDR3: CASSVEGQIYNTGELFF. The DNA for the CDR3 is TGTGCCAGCAGCGTAGAGGGCCAGATATACAACACCGGGGAGCTGTTTTTT.

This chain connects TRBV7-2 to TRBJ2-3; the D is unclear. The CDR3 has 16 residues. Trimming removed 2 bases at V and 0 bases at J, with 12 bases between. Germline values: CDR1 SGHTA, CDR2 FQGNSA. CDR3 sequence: CASSLNSPQSTDTQYF. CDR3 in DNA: TGTGCCAGCAGCTTAAATTCGCCCCAGAGCACAGATACGCAGTATTTT.

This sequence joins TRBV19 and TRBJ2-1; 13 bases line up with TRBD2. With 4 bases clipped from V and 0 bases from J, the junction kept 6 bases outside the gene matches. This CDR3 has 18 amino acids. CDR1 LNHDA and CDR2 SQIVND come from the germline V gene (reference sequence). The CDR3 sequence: CASSTRTSGGNSYNEQFF. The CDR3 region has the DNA TGTGCCAGTAGTACCAGGACTAGCGGGGGAAACTCCTACAATGAGCAGTTCTTC.

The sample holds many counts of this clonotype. CDR3 bases: TGTGCCAGCAGTTTAGCGGGGATCACCGGGGAGCTGTTTTTT. It yields the protein CASSLAGITGELFF. The J gene is TRBJ2-2, the V gene TRBV27, with D perhaps matching TRBD2 (6 bases). Trimming shortened V by 2 bases and J by 4 bases, and 8 bases separated the two germline ends. Per germline, CDR1 MNHEY and CDR2 SMNVEV (reference sequence). The CDR3 totals 14 residues.

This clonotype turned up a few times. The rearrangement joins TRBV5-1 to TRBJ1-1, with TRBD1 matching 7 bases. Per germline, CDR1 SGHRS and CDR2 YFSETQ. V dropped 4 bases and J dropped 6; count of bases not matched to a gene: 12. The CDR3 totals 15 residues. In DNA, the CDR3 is TGCGCCAGCAGCCTTACCCCAGACAGGGTGGCTGAAGCTTTCTTT. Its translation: CASSLTPDRVAEAFF.

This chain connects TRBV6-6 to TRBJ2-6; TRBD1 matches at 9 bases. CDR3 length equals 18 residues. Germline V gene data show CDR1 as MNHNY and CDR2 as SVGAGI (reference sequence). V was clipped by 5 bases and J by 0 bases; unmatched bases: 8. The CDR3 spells CASSTGQGYASGANVLTF. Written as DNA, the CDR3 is TGTGCCAGCAGTACTGGACAGGGGTATGCCTCTGGGGCCAACGTCCTGACTTTC.

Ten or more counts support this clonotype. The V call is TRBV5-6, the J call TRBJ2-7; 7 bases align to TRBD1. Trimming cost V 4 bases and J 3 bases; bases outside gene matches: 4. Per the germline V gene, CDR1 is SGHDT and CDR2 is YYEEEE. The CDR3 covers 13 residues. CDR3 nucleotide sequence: TGTGCCAGCAGCCCGACAGGGAACTACGAGCAGTACTTC. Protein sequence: CASSPTGNYEQYF.

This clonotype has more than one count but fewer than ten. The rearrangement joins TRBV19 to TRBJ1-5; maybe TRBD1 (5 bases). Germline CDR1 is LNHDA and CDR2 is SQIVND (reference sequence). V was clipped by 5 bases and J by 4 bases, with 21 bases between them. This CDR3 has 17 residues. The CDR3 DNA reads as TGTGCCAGTAGTTTCCTAGGCGGTATGGGGCAAAATCAGCCCCAGCATTTT. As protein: CASSFLGGMGQNQPQHF.

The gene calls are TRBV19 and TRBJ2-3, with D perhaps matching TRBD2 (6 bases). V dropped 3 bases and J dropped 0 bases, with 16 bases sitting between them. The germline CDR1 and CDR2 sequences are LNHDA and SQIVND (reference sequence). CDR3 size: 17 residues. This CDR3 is CASSIPGGFASTDTQYF. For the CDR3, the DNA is TGTGCCAGTAGTATCCCTGGGGGGTTTGCTAGCACAGATACGCAGTATTTT.

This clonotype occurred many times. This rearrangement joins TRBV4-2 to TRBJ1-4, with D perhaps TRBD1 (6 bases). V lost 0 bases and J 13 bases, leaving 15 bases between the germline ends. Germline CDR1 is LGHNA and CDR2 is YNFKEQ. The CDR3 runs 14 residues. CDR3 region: CASSQDQDSERLFF. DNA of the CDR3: TGTGCCAGCAGCCAAGATCAGGACAGTGAGAGACTGTTTTTT.

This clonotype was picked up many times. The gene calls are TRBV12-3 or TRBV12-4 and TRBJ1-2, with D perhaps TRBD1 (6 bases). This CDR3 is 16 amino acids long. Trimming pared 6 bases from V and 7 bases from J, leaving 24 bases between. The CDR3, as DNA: TGTGCCAGCAGCATCCTTAGCGGGGGGCTGGGAGGTGGCTACACCTTC. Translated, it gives CASSILSGGLGGGYTF.

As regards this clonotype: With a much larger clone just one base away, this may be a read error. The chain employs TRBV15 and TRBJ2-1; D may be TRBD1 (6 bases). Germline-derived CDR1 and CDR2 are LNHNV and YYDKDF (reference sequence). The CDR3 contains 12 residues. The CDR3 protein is CTTSRDRNEQFF. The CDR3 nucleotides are TGTACCACCAGCAGAGACAGGAATGAGCAGTTCTTC.

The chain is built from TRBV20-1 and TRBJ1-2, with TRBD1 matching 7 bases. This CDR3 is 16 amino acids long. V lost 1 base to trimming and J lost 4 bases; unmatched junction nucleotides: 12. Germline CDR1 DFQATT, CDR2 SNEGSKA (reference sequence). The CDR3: CSARALNDRVFYGYTF. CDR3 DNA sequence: TGCAGTGCTAGAGCGTTGAATGACAGGGTCTTCTATGGCTACACCTTC.

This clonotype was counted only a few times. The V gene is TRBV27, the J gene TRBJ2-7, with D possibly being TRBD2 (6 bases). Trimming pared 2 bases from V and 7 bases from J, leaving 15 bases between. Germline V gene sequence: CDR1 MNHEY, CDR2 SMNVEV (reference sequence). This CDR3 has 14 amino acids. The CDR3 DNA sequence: TGTGCCAGCAGTTTAACGGCGGGGCCCGGGGAGCAGTACTTC. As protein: CASSLTAGPGEQYF.

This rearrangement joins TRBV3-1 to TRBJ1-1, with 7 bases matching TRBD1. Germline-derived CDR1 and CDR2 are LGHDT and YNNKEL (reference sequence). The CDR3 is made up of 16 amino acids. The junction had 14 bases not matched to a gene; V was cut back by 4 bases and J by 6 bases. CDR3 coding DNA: TGTGCCAGCAGCCCATATGACTACACAGGGGTGTCTGAAGCTTTCTTT. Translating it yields CASSPYDYTGVSEAFF.

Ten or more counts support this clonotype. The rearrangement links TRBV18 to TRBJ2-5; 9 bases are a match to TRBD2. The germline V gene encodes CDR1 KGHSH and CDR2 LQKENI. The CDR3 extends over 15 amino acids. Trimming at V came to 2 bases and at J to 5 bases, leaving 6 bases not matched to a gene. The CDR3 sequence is CASSPGSSGTETQYF. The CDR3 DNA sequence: TGTGCCAGCTCACCAGGGTCTAGCGGGACCGAGACCCAGTACTTC.

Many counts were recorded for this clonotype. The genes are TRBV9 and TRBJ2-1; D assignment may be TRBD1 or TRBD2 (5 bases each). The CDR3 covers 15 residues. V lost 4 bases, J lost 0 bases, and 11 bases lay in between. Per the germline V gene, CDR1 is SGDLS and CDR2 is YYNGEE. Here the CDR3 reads CASSSQGDSYNEQFF. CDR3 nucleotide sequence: TGTGCCAGCAGCTCGCAGGGAGACTCCTACAATGAGCAGTTCTTC.

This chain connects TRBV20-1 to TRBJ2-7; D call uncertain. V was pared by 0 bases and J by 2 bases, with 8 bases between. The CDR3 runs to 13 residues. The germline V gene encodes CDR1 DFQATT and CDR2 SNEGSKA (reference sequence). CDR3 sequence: CSAREQTTYEQYF. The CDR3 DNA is TGCAGTGCTAGAGAACAGACGACCTACGAGCAGTACTTC.